A single sample gave rise to the 2 T cell receptor beta chains below, sequenced in a study of shared clonotypes between healthy human individuals (dated by TCRdb to the early 2020s). Libraries came from the immunoSEQ multiplex PCR assay. Not all clones reach the TCRdb copy of this immuneACCESS table, which keeps in-frame sequences only. Checked studies attribute under half of the gap to unresolved V genes and leave the rest unexplained. The sample table records some 2.4 million clones; roughly 93% of these occur just once. The ten largest clones capture roughly 0.39% of the sample. Sequencing was carried out using naive CD4+ T cells from PBMCs. The label giving this sample's cell subset or site can be read as: CD45RA+ positively selected. Receptors originate from a man in his late teens or twenties in good health. Some clones in this sample may be carry-over from other donors' samples.

This clone was counted once. The rearrangement links TRBV25-1 to TRBJ2-2, with 7 bases identical to TRBD1. V trimming: 10 bases; J trimming: 0 bases; junction bases outside the gene matches: 8. Looked up from germline, CDR1 is MGHDK and CDR2 is SYGVNS. The CDR3 has 15 amino acids. The CDR3 loop reads CATKTGPANTGELFF. CDR3 sequence (DNA): TGTGCCACCAAGACAGGGCCGGCGAACACCGGGGAGCTGTTTTTT.

Remarks on this clone: Other DNA variants within this sample encode the same CDR3. The gene calls are TRBV20-1 and TRBJ1-2, with no clear D. This CDR3 region has 11 residues. The germline V gene encodes CDR1 DFQATT and CDR2 SNEGSKA (reference sequence). Trimming left V 0 bases short and J 7 bases short, with 6 bases between. In DNA form, the CDR3 reads TGCAGTGCTAGAGATGGAGGTGGCTACACCTTC. Residues: CSARDGGGYTF.